This is a list of T cell receptor beta chains from one sample in a study of shared clonotypes between healthy human individuals. Data came from immunoSEQ multiplex PCR; TCRdb stores just in-frame clones and leaves some out. The sample holds hundreds of thousands of clones, approximately 80% seen once. Sequencing was carried out using PBMCs. All receptors derive from a woman aged 40 to 50 in good health. Some clones in this sample may be carry-over from other donors' samples. CDR3s include the opening cysteine and the closing phenylalanine or tryptophan. The D gene is left open where the match is weak. Part of the rows lack a size; the others show once, few, many or a class for expanded clones.

d_call | clone_size | j_call | v_call | cdr3_aa | cdr3_nt
TRBD1 | NA | TRBJ2-1 | TRBV29-1 | CSARGGTGDYNEQFF | TGCAGCGCTCGAGGGGGGACAGGTGACTACAATGAGCAGTTCTTC
NA | NA | TRBJ2-4 | TRBV5-1 | CASSLELGGSKNIQYF | TGCGCCAGCAGCTTGGAGCTAGGGGGGTCCAAAAACATTCAGTACTTC
NA | once | TRBJ1-1 | TRBV4-1 | CASSQRYEVRNTEAFF | TGCGCCAGCAGCCAACGGTACGAGGTGCGGAACACTGAAGCTTTCTTT
TRBD2 | NA | TRBJ2-5 | TRBV28 | CASSWREGIETQYF | TGTGCCAGCAGCTGGCGGGAGGGCATCGAGACCCAGTACTTC
NA | NA | TRBJ1-3 | TRBV11-2 | CASTARERVDGNTIYF | TGTGCCAGCACTGCACGGGAGAGGGTGGATGGAAACACCATATATTTT
NA | NA | TRBJ2-6 | TRBV18 | CASSALGSAGANVLTF | TGTGCCAGCTCAGCCCTAGGTTCTGCTGGGGCCAACGTCCTGACTTTC
NA | NA | TRBJ2-3 | TRBV5-1 | CASRAGPSTDTQYF | TGCGCCAGCAGGGCGGGGCCCAGCACAGATACGCAGTATTTT
NA | NA | TRBJ1-5 | TRBV19 | CASRYNSNQPQHF | TGTGCCAGTAGATACAATAGCAATCAGCCCCAGCATTTT
TRBD2 | NA | TRBJ2-7 | TRBV7-6 | CASSLSPSGYSYEQYF | TGTGCCAGCAGCTTATCCCCTAGCGGGTATTCCTACGAGCAGTACTTC
TRBD1 | NA | TRBJ2-7 | TRBV7-9 | CASRDRGDSYEQYF | TGTGCCAGCAGGGACAGGGGAGACTCCTACGAGCAGTACTTC
NA | NA | TRBJ1-3 | TRBV13 | CASSLNRGDGNTIYF | TGTGCCAGCAGCTTAAACCGAGGGGATGGAAACACCATATATTTT
TRBD2 | NA | TRBJ2-1 | TRBV29-1 | CSAKALAGSIYNEQFF | TGCAGCGCCAAGGCACTAGCGGGATCCATCTACAATGAGCAGTTCTTC
NA | NA | TRBJ1-1 | TRBV5-6 | CASSLPGRANTEAFF | TGTGCCAGCAGCTTGCCAGGGCGGGCGAACACTGAAGCTTTCTTT
TRBD2 | NA | TRBJ2-1 | TRBV7-8 | CASSDTGTSGYNEQFF | TGTGCCAGCAGCGACACCGGGACTAGCGGTTACAATGAGCAGTTCTTC
NA | once | TRBJ2-5 | TRBV28 | CASSSPGPSIQETQYF | TGTGCCAGCAGTTCCCCGGGACCATCAATTCAAGAGACCCAGTACTTC
TRBD2 | NA | TRBJ2-1 | TRBV15 | CATSRTSGRVSNEQFF | TGTGCCACCAGCAGGACTAGCGGGAGAGTTAGCAATGAGCAGTTCTTC
TRBD2 | few | TRBJ2-7 | TRBV28 | CASGTSGYEQYF | TGTGCCAGCGGGACTAGTGGATACGAGCAGTACTTC
NA | NA | TRBJ2-7 | TRBV28 | CASSFQPAYEQYF | TGTGCCAGCAGTTTTCAACCTGCCTACGAGCAGTACTTC
TRBD1 | NA | TRBJ1-2 | TRBV19 | CASGVTGGSGGYTF | TGTGCCAGTGGGGTCACAGGGGGCTCGGGAGGCTACACCTTC
TRBD2 | few | TRBJ2-1 | TRBV7-2 | CASSLDSGHYNEQFF | TGTGCCAGCAGCTTAGATAGCGGGCACTACAATGAGCAGTTCTTC
NA | NA | TRBJ1-2 | TRBV30 | CAWSVIGTRVYGYTF | TGTGCCTGGAGTGTAATTGGGACGCGAGTTTATGGCTACACCTTC
NA | NA | TRBJ2-6 | TRBV9 | CASSVDGANVLTF | TGTGCCAGCAGCGTAGATGGGGCCAACGTCCTGACTTTC
TRBD2 | NA | TRBJ2-1 | TRBV29-1 | CSVEGHWTSGSVNEQFF | TGCAGCGTTGAAGGGCACTGGACTAGCGGGAGTGTTAATGAGCAGTTCTTC
TRBD1 | NA | TRBJ1-1 | TRBV28 | CASSSDRGGTEAFF | TGTGCCAGCAGTTCCGACAGGGGAGGGACTGAAGCTTTCTTT
NA | NA | TRBJ1-1 | TRBV27 | CASSEGGARTEAFF | TGTGCCAGCAGTGAGGGGGGGGCGCGCACTGAAGCTTTCTTT
TRBD2 | NA | TRBJ2-7 | TRBV7-9 | CASSLATSGRPPYEQYF | TGTGCCAGCAGCTTAGCAACTAGCGGGAGGCCACCCTACGAGCAGTACTTC
TRBD1 | once | TRBJ1-2 | TRBV6-1 | CASSDDRESGYTF | TGTGCCAGCAGTGACGACAGGGAATCTGGCTACACCTTC
NA | many | TRBJ2-6 | TRBV28 | CASSQVLSGANVLTF | TGTGCCAGCAGTCAGGTTTTGTCTGGGGCCAACGTCCTGACTTTC
NA | NA | TRBJ2-5 | TRBV4-3 | CASSQATGTETQYF | TGCGCCAGCAGCCAAGCAACAGGGACTGAGACCCAGTACTTC
NA | medium-sized | TRBJ1-2 | TRBV6-1 | CAIEGGGNYGYTF | TGTGCCATCGAGGGAGGGGGGAATTATGGCTACACCTTC
TRBD1 | NA | TRBJ1-5 | TRBV7-8 | CASSLGGQGPYQPQHF | TGTGCCAGCAGCTTAGGTGGACAGGGCCCATATCAGCCCCAGCATTTT
TRBD1 | few | TRBJ1-1 | TRBV10-1 | CASSENRQGSTEAFF | TGCGCCAGCAGTGAGAACCGACAGGGATCCACTGAAGCTTTCTTT
NA | NA | TRBJ1-1 | TRBV10-2 | CASSDRENTEAFF | TGCGCCAGCAGTGATCGTGAGAACACTGAAGCTTTCTTT
TRBD1 | NA | TRBJ2-7 | TRBV10-2 | CATGTGSSYEQYF | TGCGCCACCGGGACAGGGAGCTCCTACGAGCAGTACTTC
NA | NA | TRBJ1-2 | TRBV9 | CASSVGAGNQGYGYTF | TGTGCCAGCAGCGTAGGGGCAGGGAATCAGGGCTATGGCTACACCTTC
NA | NA | TRBJ2-5 | TRBV6-5 | CASRRTFSYQETQYF | TGTGCCAGCCGACGGACTTTTTCGTACCAAGAGACCCAGTACTTC
TRBD2 | NA | TRBJ2-1 | TRBV28 | CASILAGDSDEQFF | TGTGCCAGCATACTCGCGGGAGATTCCGATGAGCAGTTCTTC
NA | NA | TRBJ1-2 | TRBV9 | CASSSLGGGRNYGYTF | TGTGCCAGCAGTTCCCTCGGGGGGGGGCGTAACTATGGCTACACCTTC
NA | NA | TRBJ1-1 | TRBV5-1 | CASSFEGFGGTEAFF | TGCGCCAGCAGCTTTGAGGGGTTTGGCGGCACTGAAGCTTTCTTT
TRBD1 | few | TRBJ1-5 | TRBV6-5 | CASSYQDRGNNQPQHF | TGTGCCAGCAGTTATCAGGACAGGGGCAACAATCAGCCCCAGCATTTT
NA | few | TRBJ2-3 | TRBV19 | CASSIPGGPSTDTQYF | TGTGCCAGTAGTATCCCTGGAGGCCCGAGCACAGATACGCAGTATTTT
NA | NA | TRBJ1-5 | TRBV9 | CASSVTGNQPQHF | TGTGCCAGCAGCGTAACGGGGAATCAGCCCCAGCATTTT
TRBD2 | many | TRBJ2-5 | TRBV7-7 | CASSLGLAGGETQYF | TGTGCCAGCAGCCTAGGACTAGCGGGAGGAGAGACCCAGTACTTC
NA | NA | TRBJ1-1 | TRBV5-1 | CASSLVGRNTEAFF | TGCGCCAGCAGCTTGGTGGGGAGGAACACTGAAGCTTTCTTT
TRBD1 | NA | TRBJ2-6 | TRBV4-3 | CASSPRDRDSGANVLTF | TGCGCCAGCAGCCCTAGGGACAGGGACTCTGGGGCCAACGTCCTGACTTTC
NA | NA | TRBJ2-7 | TRBV6-5 | CASSSQGGSAYEQYF | TGTGCCAGCAGTTCCCAGGGGGGGAGCGCCTACGAGCAGTACTTC
TRBD1 | NA | TRBJ1-4 | TRBV5-1 | CASSLEGQGDEKLFF | TGCGCCAGCAGCCTCGAGGGACAGGGAGATGAAAAACTGTTTTTT
NA | NA | TRBJ2-1 | TRBV28 | CASSPPGIVGNEQFF | TGTGCCAGCAGCCCTCCCGGGATTGTAGGGAATGAGCAGTTCTTC
TRBD2 | NA | TRBJ2-3 | TRBV5-1 | CASSLVSSGSWADTQYF | TGCGCCAGCAGCTTGGTGTCTAGCGGGAGTTGGGCAGATACGCAGTATTTT
TRBD2 | NA | TRBJ2-1 | TRBV27 | CASSFVGGNNEQFF | TGTGCCAGCAGTTTTGTCGGGGGGAACAATGAGCAGTTCTTC
NA | NA | TRBJ2-7 | TRBV4-3 | CASSQFSQLPYEQYF | TGCGCCAGCAGCCAATTTTCCCAGTTACCCTACGAGCAGTACTTC
NA | many | TRBJ1-1 | TRBV2 | CASSSQGMTEAFF | TGTGCCAGCAGTTCCCAGGGGATGACTGAAGCTTTCTTT
NA | NA | TRBJ2-3 | TRBV5-1 | CASSLAGVTDTQYF | TGCGCCAGCAGCTTGGCGGGGGTCACAGATACGCAGTATTTT